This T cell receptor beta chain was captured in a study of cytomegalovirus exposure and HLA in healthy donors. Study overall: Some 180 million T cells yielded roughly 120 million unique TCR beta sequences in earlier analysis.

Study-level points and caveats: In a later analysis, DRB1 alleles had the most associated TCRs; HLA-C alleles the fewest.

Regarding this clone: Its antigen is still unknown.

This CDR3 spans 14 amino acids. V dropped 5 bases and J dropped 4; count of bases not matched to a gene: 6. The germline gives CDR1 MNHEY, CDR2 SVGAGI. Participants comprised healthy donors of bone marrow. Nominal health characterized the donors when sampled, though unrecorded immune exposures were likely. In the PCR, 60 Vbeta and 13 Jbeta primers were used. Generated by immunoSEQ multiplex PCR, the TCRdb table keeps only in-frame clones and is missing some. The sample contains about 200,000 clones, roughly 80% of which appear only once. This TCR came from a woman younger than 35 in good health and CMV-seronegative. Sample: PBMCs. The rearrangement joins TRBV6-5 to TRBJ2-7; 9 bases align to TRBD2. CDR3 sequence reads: CASSRAGGWYEQYF. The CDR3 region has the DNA TGTGCCAGCAGTCGAGCGGGAGGCTGGTACGAGCAGTACTTC.